These T cell receptor beta chains were read from a single sample in a study of shared clonotypes between healthy human individuals. Assay used: immunoSEQ multiplex PCR; TCRdb lists only in-frame clones, some missing. The sample holds 470,000 or so clones, around 73% seen once. Sequences were obtained from PBMCs. These TCRs come from a middle-aged woman in good health. Some clones in this sample may be carry-over from other donors' samples. Each CDR3 is given with its conserved first and last residue. D genes are given only for firm matches. Only some rows state a clone size, as once, few, many or a class for expanded clones.

d_gene	abundance	len	v_gene	j_gene	CDR3aa	CDR3nt
.	.	11	TRBV7-2	TRBJ2-7	CASSTTYEQYF	TGTGCCAGCAGCACCACCTACGAGCAGTACTTC
.	.	14	TRBV2	TRBJ1-1	CASRARAENTEAFF	TGTGCCAGCAGGGCTAGAGCTGAGAACACTGAAGCTTTCTTT
TRBD2	.	16	TRBV11-2	TRBJ2-1	CASSWLAGGLSDEQFF	TGTGCCAGCAGCTGGTTAGCGGGAGGGCTGTCGGATGAGCAGTTCTTC
.	.	15	TRBV27	TRBJ2-4	CASSLRWQNENIQYF	TGTGCCAGCAGTTTAAGGTGGCAGAACGAAAACATTCAGTACTTC
.	.	14	TRBV5-5	TRBJ1-2	CASSLTAVNYGYTF	TGTGCCAGCAGCTTGACTGCAGTTAACTATGGCTACACCTTC
.	.	13	TRBV7-2	TRBJ2-5	CASSLRQLETQYF	TGTGCCAGCAGCTTAAGACAGTTAGAGACCCAGTACTTC
.	many	15	TRBV2	TRBJ1-5	CASRPGTASNQPQHF	TGTGCCAGCAGGCCAGGGACTGCTAGCAATCAGCCCCAGCATTTT
.	once	14	TRBV19	TRBJ2-6	CASSTTGGANVLTF	TGTGCCAGTAGTACAACAGGGGGGGCCAACGTCCTGACTTTC
TRBD1	few	15	TRBV6-5	TRBJ2-3	CASSTWTGGTDTQYF	TGTGCCAGCAGTACGTGGACAGGAGGTACAGATACGCAGTATTTT
.	few	17	TRBV21-1	TRBJ2-1	CANPKGTSGSSYNEQFF	TGTGCCAATCCTAAGGGGACTAGCGGGAGCTCCTACAATGAGCAGTTCTTC
.	.	14	TRBV28	TRBJ1-1	CASSTGNRNTEAFF	TGTGCCAGCAGTACTGGCAACCGGAACACTGAAGCTTTCTTT
.	.	12	TRBV28	TRBJ1-2	CASRPGGGGYTF	TGTGCCAGCAGACCGGGCGGGGGTGGCTACACCTTC
.	.	15	TRBV4-2	TRBJ1-4	CASSQDRGFNEKLFF	TGTGCCAGCAGCCAAGATCGGGGGTTTAATGAAAAACTGTTTTTT
.	.	15	TRBV7-8	TRBJ2-3	CASSSLVGYADTQYF	TGTGCCAGCAGCTCACTAGTAGGGTATGCAGATACGCAGTATTTT
TRBD1	.	16	TRBV5-1	TRBJ2-3	CASSLVGQGVQDTQYF	TGCGCCAGCAGCCTTGTCGGACAGGGAGTTCAGGATACGCAGTATTTT
.	.	13	TRBV5-1	TRBJ1-1	CASSLEVRDLAFF	TGCGCCAGCAGCTTGGAAGTCAGGGACCTCGCTTTCTTT
.	once	14	TRBV5-1	TRBJ2-7	CASSLADGNYEQYF	TGCGCCAGCAGCTTGGCCGATGGTAACTACGAGCAGTACTTC
TRBD2	.	17	TRBV5-4	TRBJ2-3	CASRPVGLAGGWDTQYF	TGTGCCAGCAGACCGGTGGGACTAGCGGGAGGTTGGGATACGCAGTATTTT
.	.	15	TRBV6-5	TRBJ1-1	CASSRLTRGVTEAFF	TGTGCCAGCAGTCGCTTGACGCGGGGGGTGACTGAAGCTTTCTTT
.	.	15	TRBV5-4	TRBJ1-2	CASSLADSYHYGYTF	TGTGCCAGCAGCTTGGCCGACAGTTACCACTATGGCTACACCTTC
TRBD2	.	15	TRBV5-4	TRBJ2-7	CASSPRLAGGDEQYF	TGTGCCAGCAGCCCCCGACTAGCGGGAGGTGATGAGCAGTACTTC
.	few	14	TRBV7-8	TRBJ2-7	CASSFRTSHSGQYF	TGTGCCAGCAGCTTTAGGACAAGCCACTCGGGGCAGTACTTC
.	once	18	TRBV5-1	TRBJ1-4	CASSPGLGGIATNEKLFF	TGCGCCAGCAGCCCCGGGTTGGGGGGAATTGCAACTAATGAAAAACTGTTTTTT
TRBD1	once	15	TRBV2	TRBJ2-3	CASSPTGSGTDTQYF	TGTGCCAGCAGTCCGACAGGGAGTGGCACAGATACGCAGTATTTT
.	.	14	TRBV30	TRBJ1-2	CAWSAKRINYGYTF	TGTGCCTGGAGTGCAAAACGTATAAACTATGGCTACACCTTC
.	.	12	TRBV28	TRBJ1-2	CASSLAGTGYTF	TGTGCCAGCAGTTTAGCAGGGACGGGCTACACCTTC
.	.	12	TRBV2	TRBJ1-5	CASSGPGEAQHF	TGTGCCAGCAGTGGGCCGGGTGAAGCCCAGCATTTT
TRBD1	few	14	TRBV6-1	TRBJ2-7	CASSESGGLYEQYF	TGTGCCAGCAGTGAGTCAGGGGGCTTATACGAGCAGTACTTC
TRBD2	few	15	TRBV6-5	TRBJ2-3	CASNLAGGHTDTQYF	TGTGCCAGCAACCTAGCGGGAGGGCATACAGATACGCAGTATTTT
.	.	15	TRBV2	TRBJ1-5	CASREGMNSNQPQHF	TGTGCCAGCAGGGAAGGGATGAACAGCAATCAGCCCCAGCATTTT
.	once	15	TRBV7-2	TRBJ1-4	CASSLAGWPDEKLFF	TGTGCCAGCAGCTTAGCGGGGTGGCCGGATGAAAAACTGTTTTTT
TRBD1	.	14	TRBV5-1	TRBJ2-7	CASSLGDSASEQYF	TGCGCCAGCAGCTTGGGGGACAGCGCTTCGGAGCAGTACTTC
TRBD1	few	19	TRBV5-1	TRBJ2-1	CASSPSGTGIQSSYNEQFF	TGCGCCAGCAGCCCTTCCGGGACAGGGATTCAGTCCTCCTACAATGAGCAGTTCTTC
.	.	15	TRBV5-1	TRBJ1-6	CASSLETPLGSPLHF	TGCGCCAGCAGCTTAGAGACCCCATTGGGCTCACCCCTCCACTTT
TRBD2	.	16	TRBV5-1	TRBJ2-1	CASSLSTSGRGNEQFF	TGCGCCAGCAGCTTGTCCACTAGCGGGAGGGGAAATGAGCAGTTCTTC
TRBD1	few	14	TRBV18	TRBJ1-3	CASSPTGAGNTIYF	TGTGCCAGCTCACCCACAGGGGCTGGAAACACCATATATTTT